This paragraph covers one T cell receptor (beta chain) sequence. Method: immunoSEQ multiplex PCR; TCRdb's copy keeps in-frame clones and lacks some. The sample lists over 90,000 clones; roughly 84% were seen once. This specimen comes from a study of blood T cell repertoires in COVID-19. The J segment lost 6 bases and the V segment lost 3 bases, leaving 8 bases of the junction unmatched. This CDR3 is built from 15 residues. CDR1 MGHRA and CDR2 YSYEKL come from the germline V gene. The V and J genes are TRBV4-1 and TRBJ2-7, with 10 positions matching TRBD1. The source of this sequence is a human donor in a cohort sampled during active COVID-19. Material for sequencing was peripheral blood. CDR3 amino acids: CASSHTGQGRGEQYF. DNA of the CDR3: TGCGCCAGCAGCCACACGGGACAGGGGCGGGGCGAGCAGTACTTC.